This TCR beta chain was profiled in a study of glioma-infiltrating T cells after dendritic cell vaccination. Produced via immunoSEQ multiplex PCR; TCRdb's table is partial and in-frame only. The sample includes fewer than 65,000 clones, about 89% of them seen just once. Time point indicated: after dendritic cell vaccination, including at tumor progression/relapse. CDR1 MDHEN and CDR2 SYDVKM come from the germline V gene. The CDR3 has 11 amino acids. V shed 10 bases and J shed 3 bases, with 10 bases lying between them. This sequence was found in a human donor with glioblastoma. The gene calls are TRBV28 and TRBJ2-7, with TRBD2 as a possible D gene (5 bases). Sample: blood, taken after dendritic cell vaccination. CDR3 coding DNA: TGTGCCACCGAGACTAACTACGAGCAGTACTTC. Amino acid sequence: CATETNYEQYF. The full variable domain, its missing parts supplied by reference TRBV28 and TRBJ2-7, is DVKVTQSSRYLVKRTGEKVFLECVQDMDHENMFWYRQDPGLGLRLIYFSYDVKMKEKGDIPEGYSVSREKKERFSLILESASTNQTSMYLCATETNYEQYFGPGTRLTVT.